This record concerns one T cell receptor beta chain sequence. The data were produced by immunoSEQ multiplex PCR, yet TCRdb's version contains in-frame clones alone and is incomplete. The sample records some 130,000 clones, 92% being singletons. The data belong to a study of control samples from healthy donors and cancer patients. CDR3 length: 14 amino acids. Per germline, CDR1 MNHNY and CDR2 SVGAGI (reference sequence). V was trimmed by 4 bases and J by 2 bases, leaving 12 bases between them. The sample comprised blood. The chain couples TRBV6-6 to TRBJ2-7; D gene unclear. This TCR was sampled from a man between 18 and 29 years old in good health. CDR3 sequence: CASSSAGRPYEQYF. CDR3 in DNA: TGTGCCAGCAGTTCCGCCGGGCGCCCCTACGAGCAGTACTTC.